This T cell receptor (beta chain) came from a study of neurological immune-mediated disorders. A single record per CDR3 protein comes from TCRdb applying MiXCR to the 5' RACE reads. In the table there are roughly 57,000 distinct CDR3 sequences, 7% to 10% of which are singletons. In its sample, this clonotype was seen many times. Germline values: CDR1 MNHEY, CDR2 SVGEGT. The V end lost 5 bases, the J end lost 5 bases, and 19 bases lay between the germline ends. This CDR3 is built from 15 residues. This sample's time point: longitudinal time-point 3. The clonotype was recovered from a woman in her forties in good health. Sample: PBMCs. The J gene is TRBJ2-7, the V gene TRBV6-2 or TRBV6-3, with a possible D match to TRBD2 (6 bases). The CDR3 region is CASSRIEEGLNEQYF. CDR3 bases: TGTGCCAGCAGTCGGATAGAGGAGGGCCTGAACGAGCAGTACTTC.